The clone carrying this T cell receptor beta chain was seen ten or more times. Ophthalmopathy patients had Clinical Activity Score at least 3, NOSPECS grade at least 4, duration under 3 months. This sample holds PBMCs from roughly 10 ml fresh peripheral blood. Trimming took 0 bases from V and 0 from J, leaving 6 bases between them. The CDR3 has 15 residues. From germline, CDR1 is MGHRA and CDR2 YSYEKL. The sample originates from a study of T cells in Graves' hyperthyroidism and ophthalmopathy. The CDR3 regions of TCR beta were amplified from RNA transcripts. First-round RT-PCR of the TCR CDR3 relied on the HTBI primer set. TCRdb redid the calling of the multiplex PCR reads with MiXCR, one entry per CDR3 protein. The table lists about 520,000 distinct CDR3 sequences, roughly 25% of them singletons.

The clonotype comes from a woman in her twenties or thirties with Graves' ophthalmopathy. Sequenced sample: blood. The chain couples TRBV4-1 to TRBJ1-3; D not certain. This CDR3 is CASSQDFSSGNTIYF. The CDR3 DNA follows: TGCGCCAGCAGCCAAGACTTCAGCTCTGGAAACACCATATATTTT.